Presented here are 28 T cell receptor beta chains from one specimen sequenced in a study of blood T cell repertoires in COVID-19. TCRdb's copy holds only in-frame clones and misses some; the assay was immunoSEQ multiplex PCR. The profile shows approximately 200,000 clones, about 85% of them singletons. Sequencing used peripheral blood. These receptors originate from a man aged 45 to 65 who had recovered from COVID-19.

This clone was detected once. V usage is TRBV9 and J usage is TRBJ2-1; D possibly corresponds to TRBD2 (6 bases). CDR1 and CDR2 (germline): SGDLS, YYNGEE. There are 14 residues in the CDR3. The V end was cut by 4 bases, the J end by 2 bases, with 10 bases between. The CDR3 DNA sequence: TGTGCCAGCAGCAAGGGAGGTCCCTACAATGAGCAGTTCTTC. Translated: CASSKGGPYNEQFF.

This chain uses TRBV5-1 with TRBJ2-5, with 11 bases aligning to TRBD2. The CDR3 totals 17 residues. Germline CDR1 and CDR2: SGHRS and YFSETQ. The V and J ends lost 0 bases and 2 bases, in that order; junction bases with no gene match: 6. The CDR3 loop reads CASSLGGTSGGQETQYF. CDR3 nucleotides: TGCGCCAGCAGCTTGGGGGGGACTAGCGGAGGGCAAGAGACCCAGTACTTC.

The chain is built from TRBV28 and TRBJ2-4; 11 positions match TRBD1. Trimming removed 6 bases from V and 2 bases from J; junction bases left unmatched: 15. CDR1 and CDR2 from the germline V gene are MDHEN and SYDVKM. This CDR3 spans 19 amino acids. CDR3 DNA: TGTGCCAGCAGATCCGGGACAGGGGGGTCTGTACATACCAAAAACATTCAGTACTTC. Translating gives CASRSGTGGSVHTKNIQYF.

The CDR3 DNA sequence: TGTGCCAGCAGTGAGGCAGGGAAGTATACTGAAGCTTTCTTT. Amino acid sequence: CASSEAGKYTEAFF. The rearrangement uses TRBV25-1 and TRBJ1-1, with a possible D match to TRBD1 (5 bases). V dropped 3 bases and J dropped 5 bases, with 13 bases sitting between them. The CDR3 totals 14 residues. Looked up from germline, CDR1 is MGHDK and CDR2 is SYGVNS.

This sequence joins TRBV4-1 and TRBJ2-7; TRBD2 is a possible D gene (5 bases). Germline V CDR1 and CDR2: MGHRA, YSYEKL. This CDR3 comprises 14 residues. The germline V and J ends were trimmed by 0 bases and 3 bases, with 9 bases remaining between them. The CDR3 region has the DNA TGCGCCAGCAGCCAAGAAGCCGAGGGCTACGAGCAGTACTTC. Its translation is CASSQEAEGYEQYF.

The CDR3 loop is CASIQQGRTGNEQYF. The CDR3 DNA reads TGTGCCAGCATCCAACAAGGCCGGACAGGCAACGAGCAGTACTTC. The J gene is TRBJ2-7, the V gene TRBV28; 7 nucleotides line up with TRBD1. The CDR3 contains 15 residues. Unmatched junction bases numbered 14, after V lost 7 bases and J lost 5 bases. Germline V lookup: CDR1 MDHEN, CDR2 SYDVKM.

The genes are TRBV7-2 and TRBJ2-1; 12 bases map to TRBD1. After removal of 3 bases from V and 7 bases from J, the junction contained 7 bases not matched to a gene. The germline gives CDR1 SGHTA, CDR2 FQGNSA. The CDR3 spans 16 residues. CDR3 loop: CASSLAGTGGLNEQFF. CDR3 DNA: TGTGCCAGCAGCTTGGCCGGGACAGGGGGCCTGAATGAGCAGTTCTTC.

V gene TRBV10-2 combines with J gene TRBJ2-7; D perhaps matches TRBD2 (6 bases). Trimming shortened V by 8 bases and J by 2 bases, and 19 bases separated the two germline ends. The length of the CDR3 is 15 residues. Germline V lookup: CDR1 WSHSY, CDR2 SAAADI. CDR3 DNA sequence: TGCGCCAGCCTCCGCGGGGAGAGGCAACCCTACGAGCAGTACTTC. It specifies CASLRGERQPYEQYF.

In its sample, this clone was seen a few times. The V gene is TRBV9, the J gene TRBJ2-7; 8 bases are a match to TRBD2. Looked up from germline, CDR1 is SGDLS and CDR2 is YYNGEE. The V and J ends lost 0 bases and 3 bases, in that order; junction bases with no gene match: 5. The CDR3 has 15 residues. The CDR3 sequence: CASSVGSGRIYEQYF. For the CDR3, the DNA is TGTGCCAGCAGCGTAGGGAGCGGGAGAATCTACGAGCAGTACTTC. Based on the CDR3 plus reference TRBV9 and TRBJ2-7, the full variable domain is DSGVTQTPKHLITATGQRVTLRCSPRSGDLSVYWYQQSLDQGLQFLIQYYNGEERAKGNILERFSAQQFPDLHSELNLSSLELGDSALYFCASSVGSGRIYEQYFGPGTRLTVT.

V is TRBV28 and J is TRBJ2-7, with TRBD2 matching 8 bases. The CDR3 is 13 residues long. Per the germline V gene, CDR1 is MDHEN and CDR2 is SYDVKM. V gave up 11 bases and J gave up 1 base; unmatched junction bases: 7. CDR3 residues: CAGGTGGSYEQYF. Here the CDR3 DNA reads TGTGCCGGGGGCACGGGAGGGTCCTACGAGCAGTACTTC.

This clone appeared once. The V call is TRBV2, the J call TRBJ2-1, with a weak D call TRBD2 (6 bases). The CDR3 consists of 13 residues. The germline V gene has CDR1 SNHLY and CDR2 FYNNEI. Trimming left V 7 bases short and J 5 bases short, with 12 bases between. DNA for the CDR3: TGTGCCAGCAAGAGGGAGGTCGACAATGAGCAGTTCTTC. Translating it yields CASKREVDNEQFF.

The chain combines TRBV7-9 with TRBJ2-7, with D perhaps matching TRBD2 (6 bases). The germline V and J ends were trimmed by 5 bases and 4 bases, with 9 bases remaining between them. In germline, CDR1 is SEHNR, CDR2 FQNEAQ (reference sequence). This CDR3 has 12 amino acids. The CDR3 DNA reads as TGTGCCAGCAGCCGGGACTTTTACGAGCAGTACTTC. It encodes CASSRDFYEQYF.

This sequence joins TRBV19 and TRBJ2-2; 7 bases line up with TRBD2. Per the germline V gene, CDR1 is LNHDA and CDR2 is SQIVND (reference sequence). The CDR3 is 16 residues long. Trimming at V came to 3 bases and at J to 5 bases, leaving 9 bases not matched to a gene. The CDR3 reads CASSIMGLPFTGELFF. The CDR3, as DNA: TGTGCCAGTAGTATTATGGGACTACCTTTTACCGGGGAGCTGTTTTTT.

In regard to this clone: The sample holds other DNA sequences that translate to the same CDR3. The rearrangement uses TRBV28 and TRBJ2-6; tentative D call: TRBD2 (5 bases). The germline V and J ends were trimmed by 2 bases and 0 bases, with 5 bases remaining between them. The CDR3 is 15 residues long. Germline CDR1 MDHEN, CDR2 SYDVKM. The CDR3 loop reads CASSLAGSGANVLTF. As DNA, the CDR3 is TGTGCCAGCAGTTTAGCGGGCTCTGGGGCCAACGTCCTGACTTTC.

The V call is TRBV28, the J call TRBJ1-4; the D is unclear. The V and J ends lost 5 bases and 0 bases respectively, with 7 bases between them. This CDR3 is 14 amino acids long. Germline V gives CDR1 MDHEN, CDR2 SYDVKM. CDR3 region: CASSPHTTNEKLFF. CDR3 sequence (DNA): TGTGCCAGCAGTCCCCACACAACTAATGAAAAACTGTTTTTT.

The chain carries TRBV5-6 and TRBJ2-3, with a tentative D call TRBD2 (5 bases). This CDR3 region has 17 residues. Between the trimmed V and J ends, which lost 4 bases and 4 bases, there was a span of 22 bases. Germline-derived CDR1 and CDR2 are SGHDT and YYEEEE. CDR3 residues: CASSLFNRGRSPDTQYF. The DNA for the CDR3 is TGTGCCAGCAGCCTTTTTAATCGAGGGAGATCCCCAGATACGCAGTATTTT.

For this clone: This CDR3 is also generated by other DNA sequences in the sample. V gene TRBV3-1 (or the pseudogene TRBV3-2) combines with J gene TRBJ1-3; D gene unclear. There are 14 residues in the CDR3. With 2 bases removed from V and 0 bases from J, the gap between germline ends came to 5 bases. Germline CDR1 reads LGHDT; CDR2 reads YNNKEL (reference sequence). CDR3 sequence reads: CASSQRSSGNTIYF. The CDR3 region has the DNA TGTGCCAGCAGCCAACGGTCCTCTGGAAACACCATATATTTT.

The CDR3 nucleotides are TGCGCCAGCAGCTTGGGGAGGGACCAAGAGACCCAGTACTTC. The encoded protein is CASSLGRDQETQYF. The chain combines TRBV5-1 with TRBJ2-5, with D possibly being TRBD2 (6 bases). The CDR3 contains 14 residues. V was clipped by 0 bases and J by 0 bases, with 6 bases between them. The germline V gene encodes CDR1 SGHRS and CDR2 YFSETQ.

The chain combines TRBV6-2 or TRBV6-3 with TRBJ2-7, with no clear D. The CDR3 runs to 12 residues. Deletions cut 0 bases from V and 3 bases from J, with 3 bases between. Germline CDR1 is MNHEY and CDR2 is SVGEGT. The CDR3 is CASSYSSYEQYF. CDR3 coding DNA: TGTGCCAGCAGTTACTCTAGCTACGAGCAGTACTTC.

The chain recombines TRBV10-1 with TRBJ2-7; 10 bases are shared with TRBD1. Germline V lookup: CDR1 WNHNN, CDR2 SYGVQD (reference sequence). The J segment lost 3 bases and the V segment lost 5 bases, leaving 13 bases of the junction unmatched. CDR3 length equals 17 residues. DNA for the CDR3: TGCGCCAGCAGTAAGGGACAGGGGAGTGGAACCAACTACGAGCAGTACTTC. Translation: CASSKGQGSGTNYEQYF.

This chain links TRBV4-2 with TRBJ2-3; TRBD2 aligns across 12 bases. In germline, CDR1 is LGHNA, CDR2 YNFKEQ. The CDR3 extends over 17 amino acids. V lost 1 base to trimming and J lost 5 bases; unmatched junction nucleotides: 7. CDR3 region: CASSQGLAGGPGDTQYF. The CDR3 DNA follows: TGTGCCAGCAGCCAAGGGCTAGCGGGAGGGCCGGGAGATACGCAGTATTTT.

This chain connects TRBV5-1 to TRBJ2-7; D gene unclear. V was shortened by 1 base and J by 3 bases, with 8 bases between the two germline ends. The CDR3 is made up of 13 amino acids. Germline V gene sequence: CDR1 SGHRS, CDR2 YFSETQ. CDR3 coding DNA: TGCGCCAGCAGCTTGAATGTCCTCTACGAGCAGTACTTC. Its protein product is CASSLNVLYEQYF.

The rearrangement joins TRBV27 to TRBJ2-5, with TRBD2 matching 7 bases. V lost 3 bases to trimming and J lost 4 bases; unmatched junction nucleotides: 11. CDR1 is MNHEY and CDR2 is SMNVEV in the germline V gene (reference sequence). This CDR3 is built from 16 residues. DNA of the CDR3: TGTGCCAGCAGTTTGGAACGGTGGGGACTAAGAGAGACCCAGTACTTC. Protein: CASSLERWGLRETQYF.

This clone was found a few times. The chain combines TRBV29-1 with TRBJ2-7; the D gene is possibly TRBD1 (5 bases). This CDR3 comprises 11 residues. Germline CDR1 and CDR2: SQVTM and ANQGSEA. V was trimmed by 7 bases and J by 4 bases, leaving 11 bases between them. The CDR3 spells CSGDTGYEQYF. CDR3 nucleotides: TGCAGCGGTGATACAGGTTACGAGCAGTACTTC.

The V gene is TRBV7-6, the J gene TRBJ2-1, with TRBD2 identical over 9 bases. Germline CDR1 reads SGHVS; CDR2 reads FNYEAQ. Trimming removed 4 bases from V and 7 bases from J; junction bases left unmatched: 8. CDR3 length: 15 amino acids. The CDR3 loop reads CASSSSGIGLNEQFF. The DNA of the CDR3 is TGTGCCAGCAGCTCTAGCGGGATAGGTCTGAATGAGCAGTTCTTC.

The V and J genes are TRBV24-1 and TRBJ2-1; 8 nucleotides line up with TRBD1. Looked up from germline, CDR1 is KGHDR and CDR2 is SFDVKD. This CDR3 spans 16 amino acids. V shed 3 bases and J 3 bases; nucleotides not matched to a gene: 6. CDR3 DNA: TGTGCCACCAGTGATGACAGGGGCCAGCTCTACAATGAGCAGTTCTTC. Its protein is CATSDDRGQLYNEQFF.

The genes are TRBV4-2 and TRBJ2-7; TRBD2 aligns across 10 bases. Germline trimming cut 1 base from V and 7 bases from J; bases unmatched to any gene: 7. The CDR3 totals 15 residues. Germline loops: CDR1 LGHNA, CDR2 YNFKEQ. The CDR3 DNA sequence: TGTGCCAGCAGCCAAGTCACTAGCGGGATGGTTGAGCAGTACTTC. This sequence encodes CASSQVTSGMVEQYF.

The V gene is TRBV28, the J gene TRBJ1-2; 7 nucleotides match TRBD1. V shed 2 bases and J 8 bases; nucleotides not matched to a gene: 8. CDR3 length: 14 residues. In germline, CDR1 is MDHEN, CDR2 SYDVKM. CDR3 region: CASSLPTGVWGYTF. The CDR3 nucleotides read TGTGCCAGCAGTTTACCCACAGGGGTCTGGGGCTACACCTTC.